Listed below are T cell receptor beta chains from one sample, sequenced in a study of T cell repertoires in cytomegalovirus infection. Each CDR3 protein gets one entry after TCRdb re-called the reads with MiXCR. The repertoire has around 770,000 distinct CDR3 sequences, 25% to 30% of them found once; the top ten carry about an eighth. No antigen has been identified for these receptors. This specimen consisted of cultured CD8+ T cells from PBMCs, obtained from culture after CMV antigen stimulation. The source is a human donor in good health (CMV status not recorded). Some clones in this sample may be carry-over from other donors' samples. Each CDR3 is given with its conserved first and last residue. The order of the fields is clone size, J gene, V gene, CDR3 protein. Size tells how often a clone was seen (once, few, many) or the class of an expanded clone, and some rows leave it out.

abundance: .; j_gene: TRBJ1-5; v_gene: TRBV19; CDR3aa: CASSTRQGAKSNQPQHF
abundance: many; j_gene: TRBJ2-3; v_gene: TRBV6-6; CDR3aa: CASSYGTDTQYF
abundance: .; j_gene: TRBJ1-2; v_gene: TRBV7-9; CDR3aa: CASSAPTNYGYTF
abundance: few; j_gene: TRBJ1-2; v_gene: TRBV6-1; CDR3aa: CAGADGTNYGYTF
abundance: few; j_gene: TRBJ2-1; v_gene: TRBV7-9; CDR3aa: CASSLLASAATTSYNEQFF
abundance: .; j_gene: TRBJ1-2; v_gene: TRBV2; CDR3aa: CASRGDRGSF
abundance: .; j_gene: TRBJ1-2; v_gene: TRBV6-5; CDR3aa: CASSSRGDVGYTF
abundance: .; j_gene: TRBJ1-1; v_gene: TRBV7-9; CDR3aa: CASSSPGRTEAFF
abundance: .; j_gene: TRBJ2-2; v_gene: TRBV29-1; CDR3aa: CSVVWSNGELFF
abundance: few; j_gene: TRBJ2-2; v_gene: TRBV19; CDR3aa: CATGHLNTGELFF
abundance: few; j_gene: TRBJ1-1; v_gene: TRBV7-3; CDR3aa: CASSLDGGGNTEAFF
abundance: few; j_gene: TRBJ2-3; v_gene: TRBV7-8; CDR3aa: CASSFRQGTDTQYF
abundance: .; j_gene: TRBJ2-2; v_gene: TRBV29-1; CDR3aa: CSVDRGANTGELFF
abundance: .; j_gene: TRBJ2-4; v_gene: TRBV7-6; CDR3aa: CATSLGPGNLQYF
abundance: .; j_gene: TRBJ1-1; v_gene: TRBV4-2; CDR3aa: CASSPRMGTEAFF
abundance: few; j_gene: TRBJ2-1; v_gene: TRBV10-3; CDR3aa: CAISGGSGTSNEQFF
abundance: .; j_gene: TRBJ2-1; v_gene: TRBV6-5; CDR3aa: CATDPRDGRNEQFF
abundance: few; j_gene: TRBJ2-6; v_gene: TRBV6-6; CDR3aa: CASRDRGLGANVLTF
abundance: once; j_gene: TRBJ2-1; v_gene: TRBV15; CDR3aa: CATSRVTSGNNEQFF
abundance: .; j_gene: TRBJ1-4; v_gene: TRBV12-3/TRBV12-4; CDR3aa: CASSFGLWRGGQTTNEKLFF
abundance: .; j_gene: TRBJ2-1; v_gene: TRBV5-1; CDR3aa: CASSLSRTQISYNEQFF
abundance: few; j_gene: TRBJ1-2; v_gene: TRBV7-2; CDR3aa: CASSYLHRGQGANGYTF